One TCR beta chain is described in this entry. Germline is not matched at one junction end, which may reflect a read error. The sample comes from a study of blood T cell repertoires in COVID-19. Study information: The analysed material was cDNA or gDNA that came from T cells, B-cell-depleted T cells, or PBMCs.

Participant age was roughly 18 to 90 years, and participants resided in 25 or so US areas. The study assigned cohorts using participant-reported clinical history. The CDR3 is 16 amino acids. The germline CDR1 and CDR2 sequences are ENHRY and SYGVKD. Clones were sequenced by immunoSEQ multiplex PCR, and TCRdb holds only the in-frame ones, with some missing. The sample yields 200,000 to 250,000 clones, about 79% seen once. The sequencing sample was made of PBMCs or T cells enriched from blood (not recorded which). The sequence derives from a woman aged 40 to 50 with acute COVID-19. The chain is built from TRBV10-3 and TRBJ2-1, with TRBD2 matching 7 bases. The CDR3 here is CAISALGGGAYSEQFF. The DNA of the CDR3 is TGTGCCATCAGTGCTCTTGGCGGGGGTGCCTACAGTGAGCAGTTCTTC.